This T cell receptor beta chain derives from a study of cytomegalovirus exposure and HLA in healthy donors. Study conclusions and caveats: Association with HLA alleles at 0.05 false discovery rate was found for about 17,000 TCR beta sequences in a later analysis. CMV serostatus was the sole immune exposure data available.

Researchers ran the PCR with 60 Vbeta and 13 Jbeta primers. Profiled with immunoSEQ multiplex PCR; TCRdb holds only in-frame clones, not every one. The sample contains roughly 180,000 clones, roughly 10% of which appear only once. Details on this clone: No antigen is known for it.

This sequence was found in a woman in her 30s in good health and CMV-seropositive. Sequenced: PBMCs.

For the CDR3, the DNA is TGTGCCAGCAGCGACCAAACTAGCGGGAGGACGAACGAGCAGTACTTC. This encodes CASSDQTSGRTNEQYF. The rearrangement uses TRBV7-8 and TRBJ2-7; 12 bases line up with TRBD2. The CDR3 totals 16 residues. Germline CDR1 reads SGHVS; CDR2 reads FQNEAQ. J gave up 5 bases and V 5 bases, and 10 bases lay outside the gene matches.